The following is a T cell receptor beta chain sequence with its context. Baseline, cycle 4 day 1, and cycle 7 day 1 were the blood sampling points. These data belong to a study of OX40 agonist ivuxolimab in advanced cancers. Clones were read by immunoSEQ multiplex PCR, and TCRdb kept only the in-frame ones, dropping some. The sample records some 100,000 clones, approximately 90% being singletons. Trimming pared 8 bases from V and 0 bases from J, leaving 7 bases between. From germline, CDR1 is MNHNS and CDR2 SASEGT. The CDR3 runs 12 residues. The V call is TRBV6-1, the J call TRBJ1-1; D unresolved. The sequencing here drew on CD4+ or CD8+ T cells sorted from blood, taken in a trial of the OX40 agonist ivuxolimab. The sequence came from an adult with an advanced solid tumor such as melanoma, head and neck, liver or kidney cancer. The DNA for the CDR3 is TGTGCCAGCCCCGGACTGAACACTGAAGCTTTCTTT. It codes for CASPGLNTEAFF.